This TCR beta chain was recorded in a study of blood T cell repertoires in COVID-19. Original data processing: Quantification of nucleated cells was approximated via reference gene primer amplification. Clones were sequenced by immunoSEQ multiplex PCR, and TCRdb holds only the in-frame ones, with some missing. V, J and clone size are those of that table, while D and trimming were read from the DNA. The table has tens of thousands of clones, approximately 84% seen once; the top ten hold roughly 2.5%. This CDR3 contains 15 residues. Trimming removed 6 bases from V and 1 base from J, with 15 bases in between. The germline gives CDR1 SGHAT, CDR2 FQNNGV.

The chain has TRBV11-2 and TRBJ2-5; D is unclear. Material: peripheral blood. This TCR was sampled from a man aged 50 to 59 with acute or convalescent COVID-19. CDR3 residues: CASRPSGASQETQYF. The CDR3 nucleotides are TGTGCCAGCAGACCCTCGGGTGCAAGCCAAGAGACCCAGTACTTC.